These T cell receptor beta chains were read from a single sample in a study of cytomegalovirus exposure and HLA in healthy donors. The table came from immunoSEQ multiplex PCR; TCRdb's copy has only in-frame clones and leaves some out. Seen here are about 160,000 clones, around four fifths observed once, and the top ten hold 0.95% to 1.5%. The sequenced material came from PBMCs. These receptors were taken from a woman aged 45-65 years in good health and CMV-seronegative. The CDR3 runs from the conserved cysteine through the conserved F or W. Each record gives: J gene, clone size, V gene, D gene, CDR3 protein, CDR3 DNA. A D gene is named only where the DNA matches it firmly. Expanded clones are given a class, and other clones once, few, many or no size at all.

j_call: TRBJ2-2; clone_size: .; v_call: TRBV9; d_call: .; cdr3_aa: CASSVDGTLTGELFF; cdr3_nt: TGTGCCAGCAGCGTAGACGGGACACTCACCGGGGAGCTGTTTTTT
j_call: TRBJ2-7; clone_size: .; v_call: TRBV10-3; d_call: .; cdr3_aa: CAISGGYEQYF; cdr3_nt: TGTGCCATCAGTGGAGGGTACGAGCAGTACTTC
j_call: TRBJ1-4; clone_size: .; v_call: TRBV7-9; d_call: .; cdr3_aa: CASSHRWGEEEKLFF; cdr3_nt: TGTGCCAGCAGTCATAGATGGGGAGAAGAAGAAAAACTGTTTTTT
j_call: TRBJ2-4; clone_size: .; v_call: TRBV28; d_call: .; cdr3_aa: CASSSLLAKNIQYF; cdr3_nt: TGTGCCAGCAGTTCTCTTCTAGCCAAAAACATTCAGTACTTC
j_call: TRBJ2-3; clone_size: .; v_call: TRBV27; d_call: TRBD2; cdr3_aa: CASRIGLAGDTDTQYF; cdr3_nt: TGTGCCAGCAGGATCGGACTAGCGGGGGACACAGATACGCAGTATTTT
j_call: TRBJ1-1; clone_size: .; v_call: TRBV11-1; d_call: TRBD1; cdr3_aa: CASSAVTGVRYEAFF; cdr3_nt: TGTGCCAGCAGCGCCGTGACAGGGGTACGCTATGAAGCTTTCTTT
j_call: TRBJ2-7; clone_size: few; v_call: TRBV2; d_call: .; cdr3_aa: CASSRQELKYEQYF; cdr3_nt: TGTGCCAGCAGCCGACAGGAACTAAAATACGAGCAGTACTTC
j_call: TRBJ2-7; clone_size: .; v_call: TRBV6-6; d_call: .; cdr3_aa: CASSYNTGYEQYF; cdr3_nt: TGTGCCAGCAGTTACAACACAGGGTACGAGCAGTACTTC
j_call: TRBJ2-5; clone_size: .; v_call: TRBV11-1; d_call: .; cdr3_aa: CASSLAQGQEETQYF; cdr3_nt: TGTGCCAGCAGCTTAGCTCAGGGGCAAGAAGAGACCCAGTACTTC
j_call: TRBJ2-3; clone_size: .; v_call: TRBV6-5; d_call: TRBD1; cdr3_aa: CASSYEGTVSTDTQYF; cdr3_nt: TGTGCCAGCAGTTACGAAGGGACAGTCAGCACAGATACGCAGTATTTT
j_call: TRBJ2-7; clone_size: once; v_call: TRBV19; d_call: .; cdr3_aa: CASRKKNHRVYEQYF; cdr3_nt: TGTGCCAGTAGAAAAAAGAACCACAGGGTGTACGAGCAGTACTTC
j_call: TRBJ1-2; clone_size: .; v_call: TRBV7-9; d_call: .; cdr3_aa: CASSPSRGPNLWYGYTF; cdr3_nt: TGTGCCAGCAGCCCTTCCAGGGGACCCAACCTTTGGTATGGCTACACCTTC
j_call: TRBJ2-7; clone_size: .; v_call: TRBV27; d_call: .; cdr3_aa: CASSSEASYEQYF; cdr3_nt: TGTGCCAGCAGCTCCGAGGCCTCCTACGAGCAGTACTTC
j_call: TRBJ2-1; clone_size: once; v_call: TRBV6-1; d_call: TRBD2; cdr3_aa: CASSMGLLNEQFF; cdr3_nt: TGTGCCAGCAGTATGGGACTACTCAATGAGCAGTTCTTC
j_call: TRBJ2-7; clone_size: once; v_call: TRBV7-2; d_call: .; cdr3_aa: CASSLGISPTYEQYF; cdr3_nt: TGTGCCAGCAGCTTAGGAATTAGCCCGACCTACGAGCAGTACTTC
j_call: TRBJ2-7; clone_size: few; v_call: TRBV9; d_call: TRBD1; cdr3_aa: CASSHSTGNFYEQYF; cdr3_nt: TGTGCCAGCAGCCACTCGACAGGGAATTTCTACGAGCAGTACTTC
j_call: TRBJ2-1; clone_size: .; v_call: TRBV28; d_call: TRBD2; cdr3_aa: CASSTSGGDIRNEQFF; cdr3_nt: TGTGCCAGCAGCACTAGCGGGGGGGATATTAGGAATGAGCAGTTCTTC
j_call: TRBJ1-5; clone_size: .; v_call: TRBV28; d_call: TRBD1; cdr3_aa: CASRETGGNNQPQHF; cdr3_nt: TGTGCCAGCCGAGAGACAGGGGGTAACAATCAGCCCCAGCATTTT
j_call: TRBJ1-4; clone_size: .; v_call: TRBV28; d_call: TRBD1; cdr3_aa: CASSLRWAGGEKLFF; cdr3_nt: TGTGCCAGCAGTTTAAGATGGGCAGGGGGTGAAAAACTGTTTTTT
j_call: TRBJ1-5; clone_size: .; v_call: TRBV19; d_call: TRBD1; cdr3_aa: CASSIDRTGTQHF; cdr3_nt: TGTGCCAGTAGTATAGACCGGACAGGAACCCAGCATTTT
j_call: TRBJ2-1; clone_size: .; v_call: TRBV19; d_call: TRBD2; cdr3_aa: CASSLGLAAYNEQFF; cdr3_nt: TGTGCCAGTAGCTTAGGACTAGCGGCCTACAATGAGCAGTTCTTC
j_call: TRBJ1-6; clone_size: .; v_call: TRBV27; d_call: TRBD1; cdr3_aa: CASSSTGLPYSSPLHF; cdr3_nt: TGTGCCAGCAGTTCGACAGGGTTGCCTTATAGTTCACCCCTCCACTTT
j_call: TRBJ2-3; clone_size: .; v_call: TRBV9; d_call: .; cdr3_aa: CASSVSSGVSTDTQYF; cdr3_nt: TGTGCCAGCAGCGTGAGCTCCGGGGTCAGCACAGATACGCAGTATTTT
j_call: TRBJ1-1; clone_size: .; v_call: TRBV4-1; d_call: .; cdr3_aa: CASSHIRGGLGTEAFF; cdr3_nt: TGCGCCAGCAGCCACATTCGGGGAGGTCTTGGCACTGAAGCTTTCTTT
j_call: TRBJ2-1; clone_size: .; v_call: TRBV5-1; d_call: .; cdr3_aa: CASSFLNTGLGYNEQFF; cdr3_nt: TGCGCCAGCAGCTTTCTTAACACAGGGCTAGGCTACAATGAGCAGTTCTTC
j_call: TRBJ2-7; clone_size: .; v_call: TRBV29-1; d_call: TRBD2; cdr3_aa: CSATLRDSGRTYEQYF; cdr3_nt: TGCAGCGCCACATTAAGAGATAGCGGGAGAACCTACGAGCAGTACTTC
j_call: TRBJ1-5; clone_size: .; v_call: TRBV6-5; d_call: .; cdr3_aa: CASSYSRGNQPQHF; cdr3_nt: TGTGCCAGCAGTTACTCCAGGGGCAATCAGCCCCAGCATTTT
j_call: TRBJ2-3; clone_size: .; v_call: TRBV7-6; d_call: TRBD2; cdr3_aa: CASSLGLAGAQDTQYF; cdr3_nt: TGTGCCAGCAGCTTAGGACTAGCGGGCGCCCAGGATACGCAGTATTTT
j_call: TRBJ1-2; clone_size: .; v_call: TRBV7-2; d_call: TRBD1; cdr3_aa: CASSSGQGTNYGYTF; cdr3_nt: TGTGCCAGCAGCTCGGGACAGGGTACTAACTATGGCTACACCTTC
j_call: TRBJ2-5; clone_size: .; v_call: TRBV4-1; d_call: TRBD1; cdr3_aa: CASSQDHPGTGSRMTQYF; cdr3_nt: TGCGCCAGCAGCCAGGACCATCCTGGGACAGGGTCGAGGATGACCCAGTACTTC
j_call: TRBJ1-3; clone_size: .; v_call: TRBV29-1; d_call: .; cdr3_aa: CSAGGSGNTIYF; cdr3_nt: TGCAGCGCCGGGGGATCTGGAAACACCATATATTTT
j_call: TRBJ1-1; clone_size: few; v_call: TRBV19; d_call: .; cdr3_aa: CASIAANTEAFF; cdr3_nt: TGTGCCAGTATAGCCGCGAACACTGAAGCTTTCTTT
j_call: TRBJ2-5; clone_size: .; v_call: TRBV15; d_call: .; cdr3_aa: CATSRDLDFPNQETQYF; cdr3_nt: TGTGCCACCAGCAGAGATTTGGACTTCCCCAACCAAGAGACCCAGTACTTC
j_call: TRBJ2-5; clone_size: .; v_call: TRBV7-9; d_call: TRBD2; cdr3_aa: CASSLGTRGARRETQYF; cdr3_nt: TGTGCCAGCAGCTTAGGTACGCGGGGGGCGCGACGAGAGACCCAGTACTTC
j_call: TRBJ1-5; clone_size: .; v_call: TRBV18; d_call: .; cdr3_aa: CASSPYREPYSNQPQHF; cdr3_nt: TGTGCCAGCTCACCCTACAGGGAACCGTATAGCAATCAGCCCCAGCATTTT
j_call: TRBJ2-7; clone_size: .; v_call: TRBV5-1; d_call: .; cdr3_aa: CASSLDSSHSYEQYF; cdr3_nt: TGCGCCAGCAGCCTCGACAGTTCGCACTCCTACGAGCAGTACTTC
j_call: TRBJ1-1; clone_size: .; v_call: TRBV21-1; d_call: .; cdr3_aa: CASRIRGIENTEAFF; cdr3_nt: TGTGCCAGCAGGATCAGGGGAATCGAGAACACTGAAGCTTTCTTT
j_call: TRBJ1-1; clone_size: .; v_call: TRBV27; d_call: TRBD1; cdr3_aa: CASNSGGQEAFF; cdr3_nt: TGTGCCAGCAATTCAGGGGGCCAGGAAGCTTTCTTT
j_call: TRBJ2-1; clone_size: few; v_call: TRBV11-3; d_call: .; cdr3_aa: CASSQGQADNEQFF; cdr3_nt: TGTGCCAGCAGCCAGGGCCAAGCCGACAATGAGCAGTTCTTC
j_call: TRBJ1-1; clone_size: .; v_call: TRBV7-9; d_call: .; cdr3_aa: CASSLGSGYPNTEAFF; cdr3_nt: TGTGCCAGCAGCTTAGGCAGCGGGTATCCGAACACTGAAGCTTTCTTT
j_call: TRBJ1-3; clone_size: .; v_call: TRBV13; d_call: .; cdr3_aa: CASTPDRFGNTIYF; cdr3_nt: TGTGCCAGCACCCCTGACAGATTCGGAAACACCATATATTTT
j_call: TRBJ1-4; clone_size: .; v_call: TRBV29-1; d_call: TRBD1; cdr3_aa: CSAVQGDEKLFF; cdr3_nt: TGCAGCGCTGTACAGGGGGATGAAAAACTGTTTTTT
j_call: TRBJ2-2; clone_size: .; v_call: TRBV11-3; d_call: .; cdr3_aa: CASSLGQLTGELFF; cdr3_nt: TGTGCCAGCAGCTTGGGCCAGCTCACCGGGGAGCTGTTTTTT
j_call: TRBJ1-2; clone_size: few; v_call: TRBV10-1; d_call: TRBD1; cdr3_aa: CASKPRDRGGGGYTF; cdr3_nt: TGCGCCAGCAAACCTCGGGACAGGGGAGGAGGTGGCTACACCTTC
j_call: TRBJ2-1; clone_size: .; v_call: TRBV7-3; d_call: TRBD1; cdr3_aa: CASGRGLYNEQFF; cdr3_nt: TGTGCCAGTGGTAGGGGGCTTTACAATGAGCAGTTCTTC
j_call: TRBJ2-6; clone_size: .; v_call: TRBV18; d_call: TRBD2; cdr3_aa: CASSPLAGEAGANVLTF; cdr3_nt: TGTGCCAGCTCACCACTGGCGGGAGAGGCTGGGGCCAACGTCCTGACTTTC
j_call: TRBJ1-2; clone_size: .; v_call: TRBV6-5; d_call: .; cdr3_aa: CASSYAMEAQRYGYTF; cdr3_nt: TGTGCCAGCAGTTACGCTATGGAGGCACAGAGGTATGGCTACACCTTC
j_call: TRBJ2-7; clone_size: few; v_call: TRBV9; d_call: .; cdr3_aa: CASSVGGSSYEQYF; cdr3_nt: TGTGCCAGCAGCGTAGGGGGCAGCTCCTACGAGCAGTACTTC
j_call: TRBJ1-2; clone_size: .; v_call: TRBV5-1; d_call: TRBD1; cdr3_aa: CASSADRGLGYTF; cdr3_nt: TGCGCCAGCAGCGCTGACAGGGGTTTAGGCTACACCTTC
j_call: TRBJ1-2; clone_size: .; v_call: TRBV7-9; d_call: .; cdr3_aa: CASSLQNKVGGNYGYTF; cdr3_nt: TGTGCCAGCAGCTTACAGAACAAGGTGGGGGGGAACTATGGCTACACCTTC
j_call: TRBJ2-5; clone_size: .; v_call: TRBV6-5; d_call: .; cdr3_aa: CASSYSGFEGSETQYF; cdr3_nt: TGTGCCAGCAGTTACTCGGGGTTTGAGGGATCGGAGACCCAGTACTTC
j_call: TRBJ2-1; clone_size: .; v_call: TRBV6-5; d_call: .; cdr3_aa: CASSYQASDYNEQFF; cdr3_nt: TGTGCCAGCAGTTATCAAGCTAGCGACTACAATGAGCAGTTCTTC
j_call: TRBJ1-5; clone_size: .; v_call: TRBV2; d_call: TRBD1; cdr3_aa: CASTRDRGYSNQPQHF; cdr3_nt: TGTGCCAGCACCCGGGACAGGGGATATAGCAATCAGCCCCAGCATTTT
j_call: TRBJ1-5; clone_size: .; v_call: TRBV28; d_call: .; cdr3_aa: CLAGGPNSNQPQHF; cdr3_nt: TGCCTCGCGGGTGGGCCGAATAGCAATCAGCCCCAGCATTTT
j_call: TRBJ1-4; clone_size: .; v_call: TRBV4-3; d_call: TRBD1; cdr3_aa: CASSQDTDRAEKLFF; cdr3_nt: TGCGCCAGCAGCCAAGATACGGACAGGGCTGAAAAACTGTTTTTT
j_call: TRBJ1-5; clone_size: few; v_call: TRBV28; d_call: .; cdr3_aa: CASSSQGTTSNQPQHF; cdr3_nt: TGTGCCAGCAGTTCACAAGGGACAACTAGCAATCAGCCCCAGCATTTT
j_call: TRBJ2-4; clone_size: once; v_call: TRBV30; d_call: TRBD1; cdr3_aa: CAWSRDRVNIQYF; cdr3_nt: TGTGCCTGGAGCCGGGACAGGGTAAACATTCAGTACTTC
j_call: TRBJ1-1; clone_size: .; v_call: TRBV7-9; d_call: .; cdr3_aa: CASSAGRTEAFF; cdr3_nt: TGTGCCAGCAGCGCAGGGAGGACTGAAGCTTTCTTT
j_call: TRBJ1-1; clone_size: once; v_call: TRBV4-3; d_call: .; cdr3_aa: CASSQVPRANTEAFF; cdr3_nt: TGCGCCAGCAGCCAAGTTCCCAGGGCGAACACTGAAGCTTTCTTT
j_call: TRBJ1-5; clone_size: few; v_call: TRBV19; d_call: .; cdr3_aa: CASSKPNRVNSNQPQHF; cdr3_nt: TGTGCCAGTAGTAAACCCAACAGGGTTAATAGCAATCAGCCCCAGCATTTT